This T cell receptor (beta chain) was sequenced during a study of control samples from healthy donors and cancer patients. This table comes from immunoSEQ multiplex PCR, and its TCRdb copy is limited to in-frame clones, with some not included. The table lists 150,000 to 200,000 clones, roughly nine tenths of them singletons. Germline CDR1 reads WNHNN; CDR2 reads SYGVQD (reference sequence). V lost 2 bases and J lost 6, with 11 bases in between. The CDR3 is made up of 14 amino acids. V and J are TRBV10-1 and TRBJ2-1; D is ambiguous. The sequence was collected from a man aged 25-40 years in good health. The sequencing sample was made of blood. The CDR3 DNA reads TGCGCCAGCAGTGAGACCCCCTGGGGCAATGAGCAGTTCTTC. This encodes CASSETPWGNEQFF.